This T cell receptor beta chain emerged from a study of T cell clonotyping in hematopoietic cell transplantation. Study-wide results and caveats: Cells were unsorted, so CD4 and CD8 contributions were not separated. Broader posttransplant TCR repertoire diversity was predicted by graft donor and pretransplant recipient Inverse Simpson Index values.

Trimming pared 0 bases from V and 2 bases from J, leaving 8 bases between. Looked up from germline, CDR1 is SGHDT and CDR2 is YYEEEE. This CDR3 comprises 15 residues. A remark on this clone: Its specificity is unknown.

The protocol was immunoSEQ multiplex PCR, while the TCRdb copy is restricted to in-frame clones and leaves out a portion. The sample consists of 28,000 or so clones, approximately 95% of them appearing once. The clonotype originates from a middle-aged man in good health. Some clones in this sample may be carry-over from other donors' samples. Material: peripheral blood mononuclear cells. The genes are TRBV5-6 and TRBJ2-2; maybe TRBD1 (6 bases). As DNA, the CDR3 is TGTGCCAGCAGCTTGGTACAGGGAAACACCGGGGAGCTGTTTTTT. Its protein product is CASSLVQGNTGELFF.